The TCR beta chain described here comes from a study of lymphopenia after photon versus proton radiotherapy (dated by TCRdb to the late 2010s). For context, the study as a whole: Photon and proton radiation therapy were compared by the study for their immunological effects in patients with gastrointestinal tumors who developed high-grade lymphopenia. The 20 patients in the cohort had gastrointestinal tumors, were treated with either photon or proton therapy, and subsequently developed lymphopenia. The goal of the study was to characterize the differences between the two radiation modalities in how they affect the immune system. The full study reports these points: After the lymphocyte count nadir, repertoires from photon-treated patients showed oligoclonal expansion, particularly of CD8+ Temra cells, and this expansion drove the decline in diversity. Among patients across the cohort who died, overall survival time showed an inverse correlation with a larger post-nadir drop in TCR diversity. Proton-treated patients stayed relatively stable during treatment, while photon-treated patients lost naive T cells and TCR diversity and gained effector/memory populations. The survival association was examined only in patients who died, and the authors described better survival with proton therapy as a possibility, not as a demonstrated result.

The method behind the library was the immunoSEQ multiplex PCR assay. T cell repertoires were profiled with deep sequencing of rearranged TCR beta loci together with multiparametric flow cytometry. Drawn from immuneACCESS, this table holds only the in-frame rearrangements with V and J called that TCRdb kept. Clones are partly lost; checked studies trace under half to an unresolved V gene and leave the rest unexplained. For this sample the table gives about 15,000 clones, of which 80% to 90% were detected only once. Approximately 10% of the sample belongs to the ten largest clones. With regard to this clone: The target of this receptor is not known. Base-call qualities are not available, and no considerably larger clone is one nucleotide away.

This receptor was taken from a man in his 70s with pancreatic cancer. Sequenced material: peripheral blood, taken from a patient treated with proton-based radiotherapy.

The DNA sequence is TGTGCCAGTAGTACAACTAGCGGGGGCACAGATACGCAGTATTTT. This is translated as CASSTTSGGTDTQYF. Here the chain combines TRBV19 and TRBJ2-3; 10 nucleotides in the junction match TRBD2. Taken from the germline V gene (reference sequence), the CDR1 and CDR2 loops are LNHDA and SQIVND. V trim: 4 bases; J trim: 1 base; unmatched bases: 2. Its CDR3 holds 15 amino acids, cysteine through phenylalanine. Just the 45-base CDR3 DNA is kept, in frame starting at base 1. The CDR3, completed at both ends by the reference TRBV19 and TRBJ2-3 genes, gives the full variable domain DGGITQSPKYLFRKEGQNVTLSCEQNLNHDAMYWYRQDPGQGLRLIYYSQIVNDFQKGDIAEGYSVSREKKESFPLTVTSAQKNPTAFYLCASSTTSGGTDTQYFGPGTRLTVL.